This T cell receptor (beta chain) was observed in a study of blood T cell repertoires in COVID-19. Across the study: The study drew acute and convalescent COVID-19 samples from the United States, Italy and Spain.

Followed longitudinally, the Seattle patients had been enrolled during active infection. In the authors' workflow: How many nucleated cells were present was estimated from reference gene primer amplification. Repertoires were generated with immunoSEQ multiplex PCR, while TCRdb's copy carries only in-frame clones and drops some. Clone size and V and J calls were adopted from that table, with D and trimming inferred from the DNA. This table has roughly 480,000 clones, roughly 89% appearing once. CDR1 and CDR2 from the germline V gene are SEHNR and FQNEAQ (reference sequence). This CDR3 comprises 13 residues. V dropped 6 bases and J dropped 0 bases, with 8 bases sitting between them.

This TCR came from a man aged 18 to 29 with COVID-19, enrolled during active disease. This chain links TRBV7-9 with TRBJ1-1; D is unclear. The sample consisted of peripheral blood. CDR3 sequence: CASRRELNTEAFF. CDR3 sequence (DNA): TGTGCCAGCAGGAGGGAACTGAACACTGAAGCTTTCTTT. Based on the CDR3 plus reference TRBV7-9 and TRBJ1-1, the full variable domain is DTGVSQNPRHKITKRGQNVTFRCDPISEHNRLYWYRQTLGQGPEFLTYFQNEAQLEKSRLLSDRFSAERPKGSFSTLEIQRTEQGDSAMYLCASRRELNTEAFFGQGTRLTVV.